These T cell receptor beta chains were read from a single sample in a study of neoadjuvant nivolumab and ipilimumab in lung cancer. TCRdb keeps only in-frame clones here, not all; method: immunoSEQ multiplex PCR. The sample lists around 1,500 clones, around 84% occurring once. The sequencing here drew on adjacent normal lung tissue, taken after neoadjuvant nivolumab, alone or with ipilimumab, at or shortly before surgery. These receptors were obtained from an adult with non-small cell lung cancer. The CDR3 runs from the conserved cysteine through the conserved F or W. A D gene is named only where the DNA matches it firmly. For some rows the clone size is stated as once, few or many, or as a class when expanded; others skip it.

abundance: NA
v_gene: TRBV6-1
d_gene: NA
j_gene: TRBJ2-1
CDR3nt: TGTGCCAGCAGTGAATACCGGAATGAGCAGTTCTTC
CDR3aa: CASSEYRNEQFF

abundance: NA
v_gene: TRBV29-1
d_gene: TRBD1
j_gene: TRBJ2-3
CDR3nt: TGCAGCGTTGGACAGGGGGGAACAGATACGCAGTATTTT
CDR3aa: CSVGQGGTDTQYF

abundance: NA
v_gene: TRBV11-2
d_gene: NA
j_gene: TRBJ1-2
CDR3nt: TGTGCCAGCAGCTTAGTCTGGACAGTGGTGAACTATGGCTACACCTTC
CDR3aa: CASSLVWTVVNYGYTF

abundance: NA
v_gene: TRBV27
d_gene: NA
j_gene: TRBJ1-1
CDR3nt: TGTGCCAGCAGCCTGGGGCCCCAAGCTTTCTTT
CDR3aa: CASSLGPQAFF

abundance: NA
v_gene: TRBV7-8
d_gene: TRBD1
j_gene: TRBJ2-1
CDR3nt: TGTGCCAGCAGCCAGGACAGGGGCGATGAGCAGTTCTTC
CDR3aa: CASSQDRGDEQFF

abundance: NA
v_gene: TRBV18
d_gene: NA
j_gene: TRBJ2-2
CDR3nt: TGTGCCAGCTCACCCCGGCTGAACACCGGGGAGCTGTTTTTT
CDR3aa: CASSPRLNTGELFF

abundance: NA
v_gene: TRBV7-2
d_gene: NA
j_gene: TRBJ1-6
CDR3nt: TGTGCCAGCAGCTCGGACAATTCACCCCTCCACTTT
CDR3aa: CASSSDNSPLHF

abundance: NA
v_gene: TRBV19
d_gene: TRBD1
j_gene: TRBJ2-7
CDR3nt: TGTGCCAGTAGTATGGCGGACAGGGGGCGACCCTACGAGCAGTACTTC
CDR3aa: CASSMADRGRPYEQYF

abundance: NA
v_gene: TRBV9
d_gene: TRBD2
j_gene: TRBJ2-3
CDR3nt: TGTGCCAGCAGCGTAGTTGGCGGGAGCCCAAGCACAGATACGCAGTATTTT
CDR3aa: CASSVVGGSPSTDTQYF

abundance: NA
v_gene: TRBV7-2
d_gene: NA
j_gene: TRBJ1-5
CDR3nt: TGTGCCAGCTCTTGGGGACAGCCCCAGCATTTT
CDR3aa: CASSWGQPQHF

abundance: NA
v_gene: TRBV5-1
d_gene: TRBD1
j_gene: TRBJ2-5
CDR3nt: TGCGCCAGCAGCAAGGCAGGGGGTCAAGAGACCCAGTACTTC
CDR3aa: CASSKAGGQETQYF

abundance: NA
v_gene: TRBV5-1
d_gene: NA
j_gene: TRBJ2-7
CDR3nt: TGCGCCAGCAGCTTCAGCTCCTACGAGCAGTACTTC
CDR3aa: CASSFSSYEQYF

abundance: NA
v_gene: TRBV7-8
d_gene: NA
j_gene: TRBJ1-5
CDR3nt: TGTGCCAGCAGCAACGACATCAATCAGCCCCAGCATTTT
CDR3aa: CASSNDINQPQHF

abundance: NA
v_gene: TRBV5-1
d_gene: TRBD1
j_gene: TRBJ1-5
CDR3nt: TGCGCCAGCAGCACTGGGACAGGGGCGAATCAGCCCCAGCATTTT
CDR3aa: CASSTGTGANQPQHF

abundance: NA
v_gene: TRBV20-1
d_gene: NA
j_gene: TRBJ1-2
CDR3nt: TGCAGTGCTCCTGGTTATGGCTACACCTTC
CDR3aa: CSAPGYGYTF

abundance: NA
v_gene: TRBV21-1
d_gene: NA
j_gene: TRBJ2-2
CDR3nt: TGTGCCAGCTCCCACCTCTCGGGACTGACGAACACCGGGGAGCTGTTTTTT
CDR3aa: CASSHLSGLTNTGELFF

abundance: NA
v_gene: TRBV2
d_gene: NA
j_gene: TRBJ1-3
CDR3nt: TGTGCCAGCGAGGGGGGCTTTGGAAACACCATATATTTT
CDR3aa: CASEGGFGNTIYF

abundance: NA
v_gene: TRBV29-1
d_gene: TRBD1
j_gene: TRBJ2-3
CDR3nt: TGCAGCGTAGCAACAGGGGGCACAGATACGCAGTATTTT
CDR3aa: CSVATGGTDTQYF

abundance: NA
v_gene: TRBV9
d_gene: NA
j_gene: TRBJ2-2
CDR3nt: TGTGCCAGCAGCGTAGCCAGGGTAAACACCGGGGAGCTGTTTTTT
CDR3aa: CASSVARVNTGELFF

abundance: once
v_gene: TRBV11-2
d_gene: NA
j_gene: TRBJ2-7
CDR3nt: TGTGCCAGCAGCTTAGGGGGTAGCTACGAGCAGTACTTC
CDR3aa: CASSLGGSYEQYF

abundance: NA
v_gene: TRBV7-2
d_gene: TRBD2
j_gene: TRBJ2-5
CDR3nt: TGTGCCAGCAGCTTACCGTTAGCGGGGCTAGAGACCCAGTACTTC
CDR3aa: CASSLPLAGLETQYF

abundance: NA
v_gene: TRBV2
d_gene: TRBD1
j_gene: TRBJ2-2
CDR3nt: TGTGCCAGCAAGTGGGACAGGGAAAACACCGGGGAGCTGTTTTTT
CDR3aa: CASKWDRENTGELFF

abundance: NA
v_gene: TRBV7-9
d_gene: TRBD1
j_gene: TRBJ2-7
CDR3nt: TGTGCCAGCAGTCCGACAGGGGGCGGATTCGAGCAGTACTTC
CDR3aa: CASSPTGGGFEQYF

abundance: NA
v_gene: TRBV6-9
d_gene: TRBD1
j_gene: TRBJ2-1
CDR3nt: TGTGCCAGCAGTTATGGCCCAGGGGGAGCGGCCTACAATGAGCAGTTCTTC
CDR3aa: CASSYGPGGAAYNEQFF

abundance: NA
v_gene: TRBV7-8
d_gene: NA
j_gene: TRBJ2-1
CDR3nt: TGTGCCAGCAGCTTGGGTCCGGACAATGAGCAGTTCTTC
CDR3aa: CASSLGPDNEQFF

abundance: NA
v_gene: TRBV18
d_gene: NA
j_gene: TRBJ1-2
CDR3nt: TGTGCCAGCTCATCGTCCGGGACCCTATATGGCTACACCTTC
CDR3aa: CASSSSGTLYGYTF

abundance: NA
v_gene: TRBV27
d_gene: NA
j_gene: TRBJ1-5
CDR3nt: TGTGCCAGCAGTTACCAACTCAATCAGCCCCAGCATTTT
CDR3aa: CASSYQLNQPQHF